This TCR beta chain was recorded in a study of T cells after yellow fever vaccination. Study findings and constraints: Booster sampling recovered most clones from primary vaccination (roughly 97% CD4, approximately 90% CD8). The bulk population could contribute abundant contaminating clonotypes to FACS-sorted repertoires. Though it reached lower strength, the secondary response hit its peak faster, day 5 versus 15.

CDR1 and CDR2 (germline): SEHNR, FQNEAQ (reference sequence). The CDR3 consists of 13 residues. Trimming removed 7 bases from V and 4 bases from J, with 11 bases in between. This clonotype was detected many times. Antigen unknown. In TCRdb, the 5' RACE reads were re-called with MiXCR into one record per CDR3 protein. The data contain around 250,000 distinct CDR3 sequences, 5.2% of them singletons. V usage is TRBV7-9 and J usage is TRBJ2-1; a weak D match, TRBD1 (6 bases). This specimen consisted of CD4+ T cells sorted from PBMCs, obtained on the day of the yellow fever booster vaccination. This TCR was recovered from a man between 18 and 29 years old who received the YFV17D yellow fever vaccine. In nucleotides, the CDR3 is TGTGCCAGCATCTTGGACAGTTACAATGAGCAGTTCTTC. It is translated as CASILDSYNEQFF.